The 20 T cell receptor beta chains in this list originate from one sample, sequenced in a study of blood T cell repertoires in COVID-19. Assay: immunoSEQ multiplex PCR; the TCRdb copy retains only in-frame clones and omits some. The sample shows a few hundred thousand clones, 90% of them seen only once. The sample taken for sequencing was PBMCs or T cells enriched from blood (not recorded which). Source of these receptors: a man younger than 40 who had been exposed to COVID-19.

The chain employs TRBV9 and TRBJ2-7, with D possibly TRBD1 on 5 matching bases. Germline V gene data show CDR1 as SGDLS and CDR2 as YYNGEE. CDR3 length equals 15 residues. Deletions cut 1 base from V and 4 bases from J, with 15 bases between. DNA for the CDR3: TGTGCCAGCAGCGTAAGTGCAGGGCTATGGTACGAGCAGTACTTC. The encoded protein is CASSVSAGLWYEQYF.

The chain recombines TRBV5-6 with TRBJ1-1; possibly TRBD1 for D (6 bases). There are 13 residues in the CDR3. With 1 base removed from V and 10 bases from J, the gap between germline ends came to 14 bases. The germline V gene encodes CDR1 SGHDT and CDR2 YYEEEE. Here the CDR3 DNA reads TGTGCCAGCAGCTTGTTACAGGGATTAGGAGCTTTCTTT. Its translation: CASSLLQGLGAFF.

The table lists this clone with a count of one. The chain links TRBV20-1 to TRBJ2-1, with a tentative D call TRBD2 (6 bases). This CDR3 is 11 amino acids long. Germline lookup yields CDR1 DFQATT and CDR2 SNEGSKA (reference sequence). Here the CDR3 DNA reads TGCAGGATCGGAGGGATGGATGAGCAGTTCTTC. Protein product: CRIGGMDEQFF.

The chain has TRBV5-1 and TRBJ1-3, with D uncertain. V shed 4 bases and J shed 4 bases, with 12 bases lying between them. This CDR3 has 14 residues. Germline lookup yields CDR1 SGHRS and CDR2 YFSETQ. The CDR3 sequence is CASSLTAAGNTIYF. CDR3 in DNA: TGCGCCAGCAGCCTGACGGCGGCAGGAAACACCATATATTTT.

The V and J genes are TRBV30 and TRBJ2-1, with TRBD2 matching 9 bases. This CDR3 region has 15 residues. The ends lost 5 bases at V and 0 bases at J; junction bases unmatched: 5. Germline V lookup: CDR1 GTSNPN, CDR2 SVGIG (reference sequence). DNA for the CDR3: TGTGCCTGGGCTTCTAGCGGGGTCTCCTACAATGAGCAGTTCTTC. Amino acid sequence: CAWASSGVSYNEQFF.

The CDR3 nucleotides read TGTGCCAGCAGCTTCAGGGGGAACTCCTACAATGAGCAGTTCTTC. Translation gives CASSFRGNSYNEQFF. This chain uses TRBV7-2 with TRBJ2-1; TRBD1 agrees at 7 bases. The CDR3 sequence is 15 residues long. Trimming took 3 bases from V and 0 from J; bases not matched to a gene: 2. Germline assignment: CDR1 SGHTA and CDR2 FQGNSA.

This clone was seen a single time. The chain joins TRBV2 to TRBJ2-5, with TRBD2 as a possible D gene (5 bases). The CDR3 covers 12 residues. Trimming cost V 6 bases and J 5 bases, with 10 bases left between them. CDR1 and CDR2 from the germline V gene are SNHLY and FYNNEI. The CDR3 bases are TGTGCCAGCAGGGTGGACTGGGAGACCCAGTACTTC. Translation: CASRVDWETQYF.

This chain's CDR3 is CSASRALRGGLNSPLHF. The CDR3 nucleotides are TGCAGTGCTAGTCGGGCCTTGAGGGGGGGGCTCAATTCACCCCTCCACTTT. The chain is built from TRBV20-1 and TRBJ1-6, with D possibly matching TRBD1 (6 bases). Germline CDR1 DFQATT, CDR2 SNEGSKA (reference sequence). The CDR3 covers 17 residues. Trimming removed 3 bases at V and 7 bases at J, with 22 bases between.

The chain uses TRBV24-1 and TRBJ1-5; D is unresolved. This CDR3 is 17 amino acids long. Germline CDR1 and CDR2: KGHDR and SFDVKD. With 1 base removed from V and 3 bases from J, the gap between germline ends came to 15 bases. The CDR3, as DNA: TGTGCCACCAGTGATTTAAGGCCCACAGAGACCAATCAGCCCCAGCATTTT. Encoded protein: CATSDLRPTETNQPQHF.

V usage is TRBV10-2 and J usage is TRBJ1-5; D uncertain. Germline CDR1 is WSHSY and CDR2 is SAAADI. V lost 2 bases, J lost 5 bases, and 10 bases lay in between. CDR3 length: 14 amino acids. CDR3 nucleotides: TGCGCCAGCAGTGAGGCTGGACTACATCAGCCCCAGCATTTT. Protein: CASSEAGLHQPQHF.

V is TRBV11-3 and J is TRBJ2-4; 9 nucleotides match TRBD1. The CDR3 loop spans 16 amino acids. Germline V gene data show CDR1 as SGHNT and CDR2 as YENEEA. V gave up 5 bases and J gave up 0 bases; unmatched junction bases: 5. The CDR3 reads CASSTGGGLAKNIQYF. The CDR3 nucleotides read TGTGCCAGCAGCACAGGGGGCGGACTAGCCAAAAACATTCAGTACTTC.

The chain recombines TRBV6-5 with TRBJ1-3, with D perhaps matching TRBD1 (5 bases). The ends were cut back, 8 bases at V and 1 base at J, with 6 bases in the middle. The CDR3 totals 12 residues. Germline-derived CDR1 and CDR2 are MNHEY and SVGAGI. DNA of the CDR3: TGTGCCAGCCAGGGTTCTGGAAACACCATATATTTT. The encoded protein is CASQGSGNTIYF.

This chain joins TRBV9 and TRBJ2-1, with 10 positions matching TRBD2. The CDR3 is 15 residues long. The ends lost 2 bases at V and 4 bases at J; junction bases unmatched: 3. Germline V gene lookup returns CDR1 SGDLS and CDR2 YYNGEE. This CDR3 is CASSVKLAGYNEQFF. The CDR3 coding sequence is TGTGCCAGCAGCGTTAAACTAGCGGGGTACAATGAGCAGTTCTTC.

The rearrangement uses TRBV5-1 and TRBJ2-7, with D tentatively TRBD2 (5 bases). V was cut by 0 bases and J by 2 bases, with 9 bases left in between. CDR1 and CDR2 (germline): SGHRS, YFSETQ. The CDR3 consists of 14 residues. DNA of the CDR3: TGCGCCAGCAGCTTGGCCCTGGAGGCCTACGAGCAGTACTTC. Translating it yields CASSLALEAYEQYF.

J is TRBJ2-2 and V is TRBV7-3, with 10 bases matching TRBD2. CDR3 length equals 15 residues. V trimming: 6 bases; J trimming: 7 bases; junction bases outside the gene matches: 8. Germline V gene sequence: CDR1 SGHTA, CDR2 FQGTGA. This chain's CDR3 is CASSQTSGEVGELFF. The CDR3 DNA reads as TGTGCCAGCAGTCAAACTAGCGGGGAGGTCGGGGAGCTGTTTTTT. Using reference TRBV7-3 and TRBJ2-2 for the parts outside the CDR3, the full variable domain is GAGVSQTPSNKVTEKGKYVELRCDPISGHTALYWYRQSLGQGPEFLIYFQGTGAADDSGLPNDRFFAVRPEGSVSTLKIQRTERGDSAVYLCASSQTSGEVGELFFGEGSRLTVL.

The chain carries TRBV5-1 and TRBJ2-1, with 8 positions matching TRBD2. The CDR3 has 15 residues. From germline, CDR1 is SGHRS and CDR2 YFSETQ. Trimming cost V 5 bases and J 4 bases; bases outside gene matches: 8. The CDR3 protein is CASRISGVFYNEQFF. Written as DNA, the CDR3 is TGCGCCAGCAGGATTAGCGGGGTGTTTTACAATGAGCAGTTCTTC.

The rearrangement links TRBV11-3 to TRBJ2-6; 7 bases align to TRBD1. This CDR3 region has 16 residues. Germline V lookup: CDR1 SGHNT, CDR2 YENEEA. V lost 3 bases and J lost 2; bases outside the gene matches: 4. For the CDR3, the DNA is TGTGCCAGCAGCTTGGCAACAGGGGCTGGGGCCAACGTCCTGACTTTC. Its translation is CASSLATGAGANVLTF.

This rearrangement joins TRBV28 to TRBJ2-7, with 7 nucleotides matching TRBD1. There are 14 residues in the CDR3. V lost 7 bases, J lost 6 bases, and 12 bases stayed unmatched. The V gene's germline CDR1 is MDHEN and CDR2 SYDVKM. CDR3 bases: TGTGCCAGCAACCCGACAGGGAAATCTGGCGAGCAGTACTTC. This gives the protein CASNPTGKSGEQYF. Using reference TRBV28 and TRBJ2-7 for the parts outside the CDR3, the full variable domain is DVKVTQSSRYLVKRTGEKVFLECVQDMDHENMFWYRQDPGLGLRLIYFSYDVKMKEKGDIPEGYSVSREKKERFSLILESASTNQTSMYLCASNPTGKSGEQYFGPGTRLTVT.

The rearrangement uses TRBV19 and TRBJ2-7, with 7 positions matching TRBD1. The germline V gene has CDR1 LNHDA and CDR2 SQIVND (reference sequence). The CDR3 sequence is 14 residues long. Unmatched junction bases numbered 10, after V lost 7 bases and J lost 4 bases. The CDR3 coding sequence is TGTGCCAGTACCTCAACGACAGGGATGTACGAGCAGTACTTC. This sequence encodes CASTSTTGMYEQYF.

In nucleotides, the CDR3 is TGTGCCAGCCGCCCAGGGGGGAGCTACAATGAGCAGTTCTTC. This encodes CASRPGGSYNEQFF. The chain joins TRBV6-4 to TRBJ2-1; possible D gene TRBD1, 7 bases. The V and J ends lost 8 bases and 3 bases respectively, with 14 bases between them. Looked up from germline, CDR1 is MRHNA and CDR2 is SNTAGT. The CDR3 covers 14 residues.